Described below is a single TCR beta chain sequence and its context. This CDR3 region has 13 residues. Trimming cost V 4 bases and J 0 bases, with 4 bases left between them. Germline V gene sequence: CDR1 SGHNT, CDR2 YENEEA. This entry belongs to a study of blood T cell repertoires in COVID-19. The assay was immunoSEQ multiplex PCR, and TCRdb's table has in-frame clones only and misses some. The table records more than 200,000 clones, roughly 80% of them present only once. The chain couples TRBV11-3 to TRBJ1-3, with D hard to call. The clonotype was recovered from an elderly woman with acute or convalescent COVID-19. Sequencing was done on a sample of peripheral blood. The chain's CDR3 is CASSSVSGNTIYF. CDR3 DNA sequence: TGTGCCAGCAGCTCCGTCTCTGGAAACACCATATATTTT.